This T cell receptor (beta chain) was obtained from a study of blood T cell repertoires in COVID-19 (dated by TCRdb to 2020 to 2022). Looking at the study overall: Samples from collaborators originated in the United States, Italy and Spain and spanned both the acute and convalescent phases of COVID-19. The repertoires were released in a freely available public database meant as a resource for research on the immune response to SARS-CoV-2. Subjects who had been exposed to COVID-19, were actively infected with it, or had recovered from it provided the deeply sampled blood TCRbeta repertoires that made up the dataset. The prospective study material was composed of cDNA or gDNA derived from T cells, B-cell-depleted T cells, or PBMCs. The samples were drawn from the first 160 participants of the ongoing ImmuneRACE study and from over a thousand subjects provided by 6 global collaborators. Nearly every sample came with metadata listing a de-identified subject ID, COVID-19 status, age in years and sex. Where available, HLA class I and class II types were taken from metadata supplied by the sample provider and were not determined by assay-based typing.

Beyond this particular receptor, the publication reports: The quantity of clinical and demographic metadata differed by source and by participant and was supplied without curation.

As concerns this clone: Its antigen target is currently unknown. One base away there is no much larger clone; base qualities are not given.

TCRbeta CDR3 regions were amplified from genomic DNA using the immunoSEQ Assay, a bias-controlled multiplex PCR. On the authors' methods: The number of nucleated cells in each sample was estimated by amplification of reference gene primers within the assay. To quantify the absolute abundance of each unique TCRbeta CDR3 rearrangement, sequence reads were collapsed and filtered. Productive Simpson clonality was computed per sample as the square root of Simpson's diversity index over productive rearrangements. Entries here come from immuneACCESS through TCRdb and include only in-frame sequences with V and J called. Some clones fail to appear in such tables; in the studies checked, an unresolved V gene covers under half of the shortfall, and the cause of the remainder is unknown. V and J calls and clone size are copied from that table; D and trimming were computed from the DNA. Recorded for this sample are about 91,000 clones; 60% to 85% of them occurred a single time. The ten largest clones take up around a tenth of the sample.

The CDR3 numbers 12 residues from cysteine through phenylalanine. The sequence is cut down to CDR3 DNA, 36 bases in frame from base 1. Per the germline V gene, MNHEY is the CDR1 and SVGAGI is the CDR2. V drops 4 bases and J drops 11 bases, leaving 11 bases in between. Each collaborating institution followed its own protocols to collect whole blood in K2EDTA tubes. Collaborator samples were shipped for TCRbeta analysis as frozen whole blood, isolated PBMCs, or DNA extracted from either sample type. The chain employs TRBV6-5 and TRBJ1-4; the D gene remains uncertain. This clonotype originated in a woman aged 80 or over with acute or convalescent COVID-19. The sequencing sample was made of peripheral blood. The DNA sequence is given as TGTGCCAGCAGTTCCGACATAACGAAACTGTTTTTT. Translated, it gives CASSSDITKLFF.